This T cell receptor beta chain is from a study of shared clonotypes between healthy human individuals. Study-wide points: Clonotypes shared by all four donors outscored non-shared clonotypes in generation probability.

Clones were sequenced by immunoSEQ multiplex PCR, and TCRdb holds only the in-frame ones, with some missing. Of approximately 640,000 clones listed, about three quarters are singletons. V shed 8 bases and J shed 3 bases, with 14 bases lying between them. Germline V gene data show CDR1 as MDHEN and CDR2 as SYDVKM. The CDR3 is made up of 14 amino acids. Concerning this clone: The antigen remains undetermined.

The source is a woman aged 25 to 39 in good health. The chain uses TRBV28 and TRBJ1-3; D not certain. Sequencing used memory CD4+ T cells sorted from blood. Subset: CD45RA-negative fraction. DNA of the CDR3: TGTGCCAGCTTTTCCCGGGTTAGTGGAAACACCATATATTTT. Encoded protein: CASFSRVSGNTIYF.